This TCR beta chain was found in a study of shared clonotypes between healthy human individuals. Trimming took off 8 bases at V and 2 bases at J, with 7 bases between the two ends. The CDR3 is made up of 12 amino acids. Germline V lookup: CDR1 MDHEN, CDR2 SYDVKM. Using immunoSEQ multiplex PCR, the repertoire was profiled, and TCRdb retains in-frame clones only, with some absent. This table has around 200,000 clones, approximately 61% appearing once. The sequencing sample was made of memory CD4+ T cells sorted from blood. Subset denoted: CD45RA-negative fraction. This receptor was taken from a man aged 30-40 years in good health. The gene calls are TRBV28 and TRBJ1-5; D is unclear. In nucleotides, the CDR3 is TGTGCCAGCCGGGCGGGCAATCAGCCCCAGCATTTT. Residues: CASRAGNQPQHF.